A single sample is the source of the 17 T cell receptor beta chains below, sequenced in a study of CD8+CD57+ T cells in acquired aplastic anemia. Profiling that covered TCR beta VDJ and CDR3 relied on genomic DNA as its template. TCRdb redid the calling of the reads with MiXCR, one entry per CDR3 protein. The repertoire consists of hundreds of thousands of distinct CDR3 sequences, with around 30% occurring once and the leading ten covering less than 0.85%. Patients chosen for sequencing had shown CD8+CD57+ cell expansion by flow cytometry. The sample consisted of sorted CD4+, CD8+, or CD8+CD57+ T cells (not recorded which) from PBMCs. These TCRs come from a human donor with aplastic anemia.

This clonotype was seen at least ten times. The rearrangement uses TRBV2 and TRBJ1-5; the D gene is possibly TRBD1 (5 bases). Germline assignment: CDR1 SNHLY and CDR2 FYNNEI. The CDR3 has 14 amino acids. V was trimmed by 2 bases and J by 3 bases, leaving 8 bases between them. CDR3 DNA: TGTGCCAGCAGTGAAAGGGGTTTCAATCAGCCCCAGCATTTT. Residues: CASSERGFNQPQHF.

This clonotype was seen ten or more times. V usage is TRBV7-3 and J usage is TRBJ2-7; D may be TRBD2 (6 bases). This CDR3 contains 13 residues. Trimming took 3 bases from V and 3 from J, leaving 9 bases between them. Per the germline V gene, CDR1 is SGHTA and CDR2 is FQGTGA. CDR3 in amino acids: CASSLTGGYEQYF. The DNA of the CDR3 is TGTGCCAGCAGCTTGACCGGGGGCTACGAGCAGTACTTC.

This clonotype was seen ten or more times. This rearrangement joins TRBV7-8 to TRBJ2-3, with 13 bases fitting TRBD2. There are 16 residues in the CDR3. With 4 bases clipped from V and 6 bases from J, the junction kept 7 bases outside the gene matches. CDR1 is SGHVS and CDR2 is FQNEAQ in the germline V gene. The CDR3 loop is CASSSGTSGASDTQYF. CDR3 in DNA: TGTGCCAGCAGCTCCGGGACTAGCGGGGCCTCGGATACGCAGTATTTT.

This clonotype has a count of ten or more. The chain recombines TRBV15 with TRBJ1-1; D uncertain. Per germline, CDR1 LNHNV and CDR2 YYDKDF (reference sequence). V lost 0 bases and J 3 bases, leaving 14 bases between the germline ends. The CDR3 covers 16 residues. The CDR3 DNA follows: TGTGCCACCAGCAGAGATTACGGCCGCCGGGACACTGAAGCTTTCTTT. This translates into CATSRDYGRRDTEAFF. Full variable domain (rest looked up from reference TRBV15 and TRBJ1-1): DAMVIQNPRYQVTQFGKPVTLSCSQTLNHNVMYWYQQKSSQAPKLLFHYYDKDFNNEADTPDNFQSRRPNTSFCFLDIRSPGLGDTAMYLCATSRDYGRRDTEAFFGQGTRLTVV.

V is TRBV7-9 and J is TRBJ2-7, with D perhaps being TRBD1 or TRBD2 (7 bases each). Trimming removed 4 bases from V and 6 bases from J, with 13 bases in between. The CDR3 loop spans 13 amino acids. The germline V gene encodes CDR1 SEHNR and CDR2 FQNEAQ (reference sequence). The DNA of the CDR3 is TGTGCCAGCAGCTCAGGGGGGGTTCGCGAGCAGTACTTC. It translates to CASSSGGVREQYF.

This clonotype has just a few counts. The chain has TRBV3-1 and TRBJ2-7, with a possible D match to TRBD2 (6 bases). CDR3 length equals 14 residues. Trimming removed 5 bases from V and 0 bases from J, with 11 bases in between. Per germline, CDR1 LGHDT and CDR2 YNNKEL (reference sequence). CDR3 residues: CASSVAVSSYEQYF. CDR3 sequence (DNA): TGTGCCAGCAGCGTAGCGGTAAGCTCCTACGAGCAGTACTTC.

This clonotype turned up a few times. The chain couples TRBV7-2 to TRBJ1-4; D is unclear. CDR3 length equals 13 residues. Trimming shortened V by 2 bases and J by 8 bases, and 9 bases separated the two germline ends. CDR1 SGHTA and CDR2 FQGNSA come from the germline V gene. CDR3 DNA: TGTGCCAGCAGCTTAACGCGGGAAGAAAAACTGTTTTTT. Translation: CASSLTREEKLFF.

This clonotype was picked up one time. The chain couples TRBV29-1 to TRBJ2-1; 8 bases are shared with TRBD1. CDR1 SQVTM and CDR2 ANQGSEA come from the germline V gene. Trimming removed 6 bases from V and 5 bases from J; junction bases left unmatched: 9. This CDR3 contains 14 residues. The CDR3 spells CSVADRGGDNEQFF. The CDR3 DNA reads TGCAGCGTCGCAGACAGGGGTGGGGACAATGAGCAGTTCTTC.

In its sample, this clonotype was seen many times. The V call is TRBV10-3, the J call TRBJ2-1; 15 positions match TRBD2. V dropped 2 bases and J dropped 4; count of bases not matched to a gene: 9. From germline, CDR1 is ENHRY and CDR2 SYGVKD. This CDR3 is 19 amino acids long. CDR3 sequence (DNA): TGTGCCATCAGTGAGCGGCCGGGACTAGCGGGAGGTGGTTACAATGAGCAGTTCTTC. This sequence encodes CAISERPGLAGGGYNEQFF.

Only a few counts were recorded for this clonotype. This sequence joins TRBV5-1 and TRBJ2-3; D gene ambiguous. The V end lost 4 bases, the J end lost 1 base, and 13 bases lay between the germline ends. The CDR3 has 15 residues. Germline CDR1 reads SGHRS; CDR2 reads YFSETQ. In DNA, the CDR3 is TGCGCCAGCAGCGATTGGACCCGAGGCACAGATACGCAGTATTTT. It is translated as CASSDWTRGTDTQYF.

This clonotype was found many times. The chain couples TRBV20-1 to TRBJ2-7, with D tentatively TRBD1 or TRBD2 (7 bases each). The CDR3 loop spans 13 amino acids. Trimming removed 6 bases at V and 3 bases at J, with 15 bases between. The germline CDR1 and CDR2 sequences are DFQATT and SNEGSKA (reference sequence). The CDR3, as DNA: TGCAGTGCAGGGGGAGGGGGCTTCTACGAGCAGTACTTC. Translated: CSAGGGGFYEQYF.

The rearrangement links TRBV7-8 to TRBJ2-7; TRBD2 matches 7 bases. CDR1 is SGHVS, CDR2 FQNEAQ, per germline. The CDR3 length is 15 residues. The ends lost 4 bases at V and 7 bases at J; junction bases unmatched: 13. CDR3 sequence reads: CASSSQGAGSSEQYF. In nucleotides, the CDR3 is TGTGCCAGCAGCTCCCAGGGAGCGGGGTCATCTGAGCAGTACTTC. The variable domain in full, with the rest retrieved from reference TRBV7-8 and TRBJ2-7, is GAGVSQSPRYKVAKRGQDVALRCDPISGHVSLFWYQQALGQGPEFLTYFQNEAQLDKSGLPSDRFFAERPEGSVSTLKIQRTQQEDSAVYLCASSSQGAGSSEQYFGPGTRLTVT.

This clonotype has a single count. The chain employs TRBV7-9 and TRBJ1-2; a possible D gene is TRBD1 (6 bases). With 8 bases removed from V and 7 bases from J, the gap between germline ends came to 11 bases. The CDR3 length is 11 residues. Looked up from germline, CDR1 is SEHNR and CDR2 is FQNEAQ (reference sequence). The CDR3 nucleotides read TGTGCCAGCGGTAAAGGGGGTGGCTACACCTTC. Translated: CASGKGGGYTF.

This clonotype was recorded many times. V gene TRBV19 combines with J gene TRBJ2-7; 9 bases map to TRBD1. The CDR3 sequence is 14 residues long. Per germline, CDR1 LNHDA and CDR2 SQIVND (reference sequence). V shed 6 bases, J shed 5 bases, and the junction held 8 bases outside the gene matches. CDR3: CASSLRTGADEQYF. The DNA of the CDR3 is TGTGCCAGTAGCCTCCGGACAGGGGCCGACGAGCAGTACTTC.

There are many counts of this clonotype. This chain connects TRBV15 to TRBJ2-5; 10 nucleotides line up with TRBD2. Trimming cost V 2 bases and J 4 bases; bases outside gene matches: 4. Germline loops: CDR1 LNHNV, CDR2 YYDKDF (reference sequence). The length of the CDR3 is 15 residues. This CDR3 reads CATSRPTSGLETQYF. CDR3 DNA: TGTGCCACCAGCAGACCGACTAGCGGGTTAGAGACCCAGTACTTC.

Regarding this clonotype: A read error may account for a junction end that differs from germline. The CDR3 DNA follows: TGCGTCAGCAGCCAAGGACAGTATAGCAATCAGCCCCAGCATTTT. This sequence encodes CVSSQGQYSNQPQHF. The rearrangement uses TRBV4-3 and TRBJ1-5, with D possibly TRBD1 on 6 matching bases. Looked up from germline, CDR1 is LGHNA and CDR2 is YSLEER. The CDR3 sequence is 15 residues long.

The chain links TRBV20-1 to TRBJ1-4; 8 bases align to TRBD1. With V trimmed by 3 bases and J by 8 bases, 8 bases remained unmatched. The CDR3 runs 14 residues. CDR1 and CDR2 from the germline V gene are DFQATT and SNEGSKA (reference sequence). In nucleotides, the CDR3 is TGCAGTGCTAGTTTTCAGGGGGCAAGCGAAAAACTGTTTTTT. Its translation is CSASFQGASEKLFF.